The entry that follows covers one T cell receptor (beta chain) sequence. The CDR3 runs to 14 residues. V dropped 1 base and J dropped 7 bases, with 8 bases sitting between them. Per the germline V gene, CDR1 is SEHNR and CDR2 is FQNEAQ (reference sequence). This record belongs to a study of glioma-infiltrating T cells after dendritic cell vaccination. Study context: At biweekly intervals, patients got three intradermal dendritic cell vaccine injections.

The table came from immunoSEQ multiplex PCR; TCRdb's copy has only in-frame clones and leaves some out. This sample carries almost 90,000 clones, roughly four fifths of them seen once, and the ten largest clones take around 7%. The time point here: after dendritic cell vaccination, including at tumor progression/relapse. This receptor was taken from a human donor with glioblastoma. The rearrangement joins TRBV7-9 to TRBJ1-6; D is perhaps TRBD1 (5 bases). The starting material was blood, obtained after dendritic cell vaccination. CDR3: CASSLVQGNSPLHF. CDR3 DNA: TGTGCCAGCAGCTTAGTGCAGGGCAATTCACCCCTCCACTTT. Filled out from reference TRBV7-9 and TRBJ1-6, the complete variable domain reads DTGVSQNPRHKITKRGQNVTFRCDPISEHNRLYWYRQTLGQGPEFLTYFQNEAQLEKSRLLSDRFSAERPKGSFSTLEIQRTEQGDSAMYLCASSLVQGNSPLHFGNGTRLTVT.